These T cell receptor beta chains were read from a single sample in a study of CD8 T cells in Susac syndrome. TCRdb re-analysed the immunoSEQ multiplex PCR reads in MiXCR, keeping a single row per CDR3 protein. This table holds about 180,000 distinct CDR3 sequences, 85% to 95% found once. Sequencing was done on a sample of CD8+ T cells from PBMCs. The source is a human donor with multiple sclerosis. The CDR3 runs from the conserved cysteine through the conserved F or W. The order of the fields is V gene, clone size, J gene, D gene, CDR3 length, CDR3 protein, CDR3 DNA. The D gene is left open where the match is weak. Clone size is stated in some rows and not others, as once, few, many or a class when expanded.

v_gene: TRBV18
abundance: .
j_gene: TRBJ2-6
d_gene: .
len: 14
CDR3aa: CASSHTAGANVLTF
CDR3nt: TGTGCCAGCTCACATACCGCCGGGGCCAACGTCCTGACTTTC

v_gene: TRBV5-4
abundance: .
j_gene: TRBJ2-7
d_gene: .
len: 14
CDR3aa: CASSSWQRSYEQYF
CDR3nt: TGTGCCAGCAGCTCCTGGCAGCGCAGCTACGAGCAGTACTTC

v_gene: TRBV3-1
abundance: .
j_gene: TRBJ1-4
d_gene: .
len: 11
CDR3aa: CASSFHEKLFF
CDR3nt: TGTGCCAGCAGCTTCCATGAAAAACTGTTTTTT

v_gene: TRBV7-8
abundance: .
j_gene: TRBJ2-3
d_gene: .
len: 14
CDR3aa: CASSPGGITDTQYF
CDR3nt: TGTGCCAGCAGCCCCGGTGGAATCACAGATACGCAGTATTTT

v_gene: TRBV13
abundance: once
j_gene: TRBJ2-3
d_gene: TRBD1
len: 17
CDR3aa: CASSTDPGQGGADTQYF
CDR3nt: TGTGCCAGCAGCACTGATCCGGGACAGGGAGGCGCAGATACGCAGTATTTT

v_gene: TRBV5-1
abundance: .
j_gene: TRBJ2-5
d_gene: TRBD2
len: 14
CDR3aa: CASSLGGSAETQYF
CDR3nt: TGCGCCAGCAGCTTGGGCGGGAGTGCTGAGACCCAGTACTTC

v_gene: TRBV5-5
abundance: .
j_gene: TRBJ2-7
d_gene: .
len: 15
CDR3aa: CASSLTGTSSYEQYF
CDR3nt: TGTGCCAGCAGCTTGACAGGGACCTCATCCTACGAGCAGTACTTC

v_gene: TRBV27
abundance: .
j_gene: TRBJ2-1
d_gene: .
len: 13
CDR3aa: CASGGAVTYEQFF
CDR3nt: TGTGCCAGCGGCGGGGCGGTCACCTATGAGCAGTTCTTC

v_gene: TRBV27
abundance: .
j_gene: TRBJ2-1
d_gene: .
len: 15
CDR3aa: CASSPPGTRYNEQFF
CDR3nt: TGTGCCAGCAGTCCCCCGGGGACCCGCTACAATGAGCAGTTCTTC

v_gene: TRBV11-2
abundance: .
j_gene: TRBJ2-7
d_gene: TRBD2
len: 14
CDR3aa: CAILTGTSAYEQYF
CDR3nt: TGTGCCATCCTAACCGGGACTAGCGCCTACGAGCAGTACTTC

v_gene: TRBV27
abundance: .
j_gene: TRBJ1-2
d_gene: TRBD1
len: 16
CDR3aa: CASSVFYRGRGYGYTF
CDR3nt: TGTGCCAGCAGTGTCTTTTACAGGGGGCGCGGCTATGGCTACACCTTC

v_gene: TRBV20-1
abundance: .
j_gene: TRBJ2-6
d_gene: TRBD2
len: 19
CDR3aa: CSARVPLAGRVSGANVLTF
CDR3nt: TGCAGTGCTAGAGTCCCCCTAGCGGGCAGAGTCTCTGGGGCCAACGTCCTGACTTTC

v_gene: TRBV19
abundance: .
j_gene: TRBJ2-7
d_gene: .
len: 14
CDR3aa: CASSIRGVVYEQYF
CDR3nt: TGTGCCAGTAGTATACGCGGAGTAGTCTACGAGCAGTACTTC

v_gene: TRBV4-2
abundance: many
j_gene: TRBJ2-3
d_gene: TRBD2
len: 17
CDR3aa: CASSQDQTSGEGDTQYF
CDR3nt: TGTGCCAGCAGCCAAGATCAGACTAGCGGGGAGGGAGATACGCAGTATTTT

v_gene: TRBV7-9
abundance: .
j_gene: TRBJ2-1
d_gene: TRBD1
len: 17
CDR3aa: CASSTTPGGSSYNEQFF
CDR3nt: TGTGCCAGCAGCACGACTCCAGGGGGCAGCTCCTACAATGAGCAGTTCTTC

v_gene: TRBV9
abundance: once
j_gene: TRBJ1-1
d_gene: TRBD1
len: 14
CDR3aa: CASSVEGANTEAFF
CDR3nt: TGTGCCAGCAGCGTAGAGGGGGCGAACACTGAAGCTTTCTTT

v_gene: TRBV5-1
abundance: .
j_gene: TRBJ2-3
d_gene: .
len: 14
CDR3aa: CASSFPASTDTQYF
CDR3nt: TGCGCCAGCAGCTTCCCCGCTAGCACAGATACGCAGTATTTT

v_gene: TRBV29-1
abundance: .
j_gene: TRBJ2-7
d_gene: TRBD1
len: 12
CDR3aa: CSVAGQGYEQYF
CDR3nt: TGCAGCGTTGCGGGACAGGGTTACGAGCAGTACTTC